The 7 T cell receptor beta chains below all came from one sample that was sequenced in a study of shared clonotypes between healthy human individuals. Measured with immunoSEQ multiplex PCR; TCRdb has only the in-frame clones, and not every one. Found here are about 2,200,000 clones, under 95% of them singletons; the top ten hold 1.5% to 2%. Naive CD8 isolation took CD45RO-negative cells positively selected for CCR7 and excluded terminally differentiated effector memory CD45RA+ cells. Sequenced input: naive CD8+ T cells from PBMCs. The receptors here all came from a man between 18 and 29 years old in good health. Some clones in this sample may be carry-over from other donors' samples.

The V gene is TRBV7-2, the J gene TRBJ2-3, with D maybe TRBD1 (6 bases). Germline V lookup: CDR1 SGHTA, CDR2 FQGNSA. V shed 4 bases and J shed 2 bases, with 10 bases lying between them. This CDR3 contains 14 residues. Written as DNA, the CDR3 is TGTGCCAGCAGCTCCGCAGGGGCCACAGATACGCAGTATTTT. Protein product: CASSSAGATDTQYF.

The CDR3 DNA reads TGTGCCAGCCAGAGAGAGACCCAGTACTTC. Translation gives CASQRETQYF. This chain links TRBV7-9 with TRBJ2-5; D not resolved. With 8 bases removed from V and 4 bases from J, the gap between germline ends came to 5 bases. From germline, CDR1 is SEHNR and CDR2 FQNEAQ (reference sequence). CDR3 length: 10 residues.

This chain uses TRBV29-1 with TRBJ2-3; D is possibly TRBD2 (5 bases). This CDR3 has 11 residues. V was trimmed by 6 bases and J by 8 bases, leaving 12 bases between them. CDR1 and CDR2 (germline): SQVTM, ANQGSEA. This CDR3 reads CSVPEGVTQYF. The CDR3 DNA is TGCAGCGTACCAGAGGGTGTTACGCAGTATTTT.

About this clone: The junction departs from the called germline gene at one end, perhaps through a read error. V is TRBV13 and J is TRBJ2-3; 7 bases are a match to TRBD2. The germline CDR1 and CDR2 sequences are PRHDT and FYEKMQ (reference sequence). The CDR3 is made up of 18 amino acids. The CDR3 is CASSLLSLFSSGPHLGDF. CDR3 coding DNA: TGTGCCAGCAGCCTGCTCTCTTTATTTTCTAGCGGTCCCCACCTCGGGGATTTT.

This chain's CDR3 is CASSLSIGAHQPQHF. In DNA, the CDR3 is TGTGCCAGCAGTTTATCGATAGGAGCTCATCAGCCCCAGCATTTT. This chain connects TRBV27 to TRBJ1-5; unclear D gene. In germline, CDR1 is MNHEY, CDR2 SMNVEV (reference sequence). V shed 0 bases and J shed 5 bases, with 11 bases lying between them. CDR3 length equals 15 residues.

This chain uses TRBV7-9 with TRBJ2-1, with D perhaps TRBD2 (6 bases). The germline gives CDR1 SEHNR, CDR2 FQNEAQ (reference sequence). The CDR3 is 15 residues long. Trimming left V 7 bases short and J 3 bases short, with 16 bases between. CDR3 nucleotide sequence: TGTGCCAGCAAAAGGGCTAGCGAGCACTACAATGAGCAGTTCTTC. It yields the protein CASKRASEHYNEQFF.

The chain has TRBV10-3 and TRBJ2-1; 7 positions agree with TRBD1. Per the germline V gene, CDR1 is ENHRY and CDR2 is SYGVKD. The V gene end was trimmed by 10 bases and the J gene end by 0 bases; junction bases not matched to a gene: 9. This CDR3 is built from 15 residues. The DNA for the CDR3 is TGTGCCACCCTCTACCGGGACAGCTCCTACAATGAGCAGTTCTTC. Amino acid sequence: CATLYRDSSYNEQFF.